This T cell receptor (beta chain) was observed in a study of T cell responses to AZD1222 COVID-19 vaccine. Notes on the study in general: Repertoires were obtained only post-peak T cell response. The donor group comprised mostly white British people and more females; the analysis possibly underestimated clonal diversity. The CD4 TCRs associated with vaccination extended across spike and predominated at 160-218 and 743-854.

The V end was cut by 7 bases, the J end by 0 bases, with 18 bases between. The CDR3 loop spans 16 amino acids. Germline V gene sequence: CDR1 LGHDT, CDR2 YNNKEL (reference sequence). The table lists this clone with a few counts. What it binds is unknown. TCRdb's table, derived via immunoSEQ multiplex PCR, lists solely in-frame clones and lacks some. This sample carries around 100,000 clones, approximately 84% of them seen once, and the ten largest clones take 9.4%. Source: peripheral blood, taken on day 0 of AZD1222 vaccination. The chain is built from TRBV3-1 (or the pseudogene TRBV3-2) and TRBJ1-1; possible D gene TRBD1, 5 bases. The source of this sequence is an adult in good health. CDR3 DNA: TGTGCCAGCACCATGCTTTCCTGGGGACTGAACACTGAAGCTTTCTTT. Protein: CASTMLSWGLNTEAFF.